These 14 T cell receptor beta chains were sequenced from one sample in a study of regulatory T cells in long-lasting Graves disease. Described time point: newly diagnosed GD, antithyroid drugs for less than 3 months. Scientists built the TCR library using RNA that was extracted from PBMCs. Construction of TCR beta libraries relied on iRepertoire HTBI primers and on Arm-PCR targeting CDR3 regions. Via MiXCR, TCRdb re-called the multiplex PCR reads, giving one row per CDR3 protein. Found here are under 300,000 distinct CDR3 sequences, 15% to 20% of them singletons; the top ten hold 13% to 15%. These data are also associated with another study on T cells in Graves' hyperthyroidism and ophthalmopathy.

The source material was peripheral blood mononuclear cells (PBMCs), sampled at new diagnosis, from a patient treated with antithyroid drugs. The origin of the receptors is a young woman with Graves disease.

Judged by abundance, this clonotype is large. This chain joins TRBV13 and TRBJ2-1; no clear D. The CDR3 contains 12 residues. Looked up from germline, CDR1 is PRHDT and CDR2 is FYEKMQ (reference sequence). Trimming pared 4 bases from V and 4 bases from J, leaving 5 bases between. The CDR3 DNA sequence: TGTGCCAGCAGCTCCCGGTACAATGAGCAGTTCTTC. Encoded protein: CASSSRYNEQFF.

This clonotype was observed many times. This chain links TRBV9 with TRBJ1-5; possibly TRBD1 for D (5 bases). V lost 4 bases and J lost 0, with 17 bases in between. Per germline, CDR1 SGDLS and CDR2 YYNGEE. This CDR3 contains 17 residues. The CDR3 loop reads CASSSDGAAYSNQPQHF. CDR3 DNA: TGTGCCAGCAGCTCGGATGGGGCAGCGTATAGCAATCAGCCCCAGCATTTT.

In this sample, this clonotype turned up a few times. CDR3 DNA: TGTGCCAGCAGCCTTCGGCCGGGACTAGTCTCCTACGAGCAGTACTTC. This translates into CASSLRPGLVSYEQYF. The V call is TRBV7-6, the J call TRBJ2-7, with 8 bases aligning to TRBD2. The V gene's germline CDR1 is SGHVS and CDR2 FNYEAQ. The CDR3 has 16 amino acids. V gave up 5 bases and J gave up 0 bases; unmatched junction bases: 9. The full variable domain, rest sourced from reference TRBV7-6 and TRBJ2-7, is GAGVSQSPRYKVTKRGQDVALRCDPISGHVSLYWYRQALGQGPEFLTYFNYEAQQDKSGLPNDRFSAERPEGSISTLTIQRTEQRDSAMYRCASSLRPGLVSYEQYFGPGTRLTVT.

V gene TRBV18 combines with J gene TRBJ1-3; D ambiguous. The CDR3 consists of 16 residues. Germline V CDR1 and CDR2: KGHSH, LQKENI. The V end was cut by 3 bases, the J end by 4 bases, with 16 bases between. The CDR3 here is CASSPPAGGAGNTIYF. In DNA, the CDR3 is TGTGCCAGCTCACCCCCGGCAGGAGGTGCAGGAAACACCATATATTTT.

Here the CDR3 reads CASSHPSGSYEQYF. CDR3 DNA: TGTGCCAGCAGCCACCCCTCGGGATCCTACGAGCAGTACTTC. The chain joins TRBV7-2 to TRBJ2-7; maybe TRBD2 (5 bases). Germline V CDR1 and CDR2: SGHTA, FQGNSA. This CDR3 is built from 14 residues. V dropped 5 bases and J dropped 1 base, with 12 bases sitting between them.

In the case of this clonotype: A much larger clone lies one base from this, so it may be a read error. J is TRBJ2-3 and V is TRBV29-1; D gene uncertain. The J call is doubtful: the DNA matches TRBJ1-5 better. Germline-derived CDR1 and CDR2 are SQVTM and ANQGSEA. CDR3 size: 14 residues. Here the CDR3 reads CSIRSGGGTDTQHF. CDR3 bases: TGCAGCATCAGAAGTGGAGGCGGCACAGATACGCAGCATTTT.

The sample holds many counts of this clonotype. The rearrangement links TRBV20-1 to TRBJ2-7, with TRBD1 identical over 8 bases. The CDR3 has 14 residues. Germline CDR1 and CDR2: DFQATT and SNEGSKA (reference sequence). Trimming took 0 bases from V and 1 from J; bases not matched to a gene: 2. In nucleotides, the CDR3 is TGCAGTGCTAGAGATCGGGACAGGTCCTACGAGCAGTACTTC. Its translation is CSARDRDRSYEQYF.

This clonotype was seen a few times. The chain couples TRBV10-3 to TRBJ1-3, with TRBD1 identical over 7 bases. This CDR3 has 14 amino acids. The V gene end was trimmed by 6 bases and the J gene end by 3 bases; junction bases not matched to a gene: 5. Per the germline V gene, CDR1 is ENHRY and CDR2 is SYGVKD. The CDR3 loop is CAIRTTGYGNTIYF. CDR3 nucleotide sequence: TGTGCCATCAGAACGACAGGGTATGGAAACACCATATATTTT.

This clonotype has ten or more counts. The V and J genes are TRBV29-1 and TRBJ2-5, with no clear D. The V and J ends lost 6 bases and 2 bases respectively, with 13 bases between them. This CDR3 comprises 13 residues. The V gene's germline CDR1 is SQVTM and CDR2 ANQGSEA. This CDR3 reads CSVPSYTQETQYF. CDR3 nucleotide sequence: TGCAGCGTCCCCTCGTACACTCAAGAGACCCAGTACTTC.

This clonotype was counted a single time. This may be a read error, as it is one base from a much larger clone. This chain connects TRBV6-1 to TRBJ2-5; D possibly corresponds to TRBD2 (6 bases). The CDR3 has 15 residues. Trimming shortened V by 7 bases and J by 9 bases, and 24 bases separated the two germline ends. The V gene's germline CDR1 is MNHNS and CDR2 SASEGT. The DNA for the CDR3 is TGTGCCAGCACCCCTCGGCGGGATGCTTCGGAGGCCCAGTACTTC. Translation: CASTPRRDASEAQYF.

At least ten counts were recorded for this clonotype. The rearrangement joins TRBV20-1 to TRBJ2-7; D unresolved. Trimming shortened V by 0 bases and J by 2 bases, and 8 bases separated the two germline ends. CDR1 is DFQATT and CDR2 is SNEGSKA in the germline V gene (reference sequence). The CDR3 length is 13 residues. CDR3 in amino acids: CSARDILAYEQYF. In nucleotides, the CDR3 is TGCAGTGCTAGAGATATTTTAGCCTACGAGCAGTACTTC.

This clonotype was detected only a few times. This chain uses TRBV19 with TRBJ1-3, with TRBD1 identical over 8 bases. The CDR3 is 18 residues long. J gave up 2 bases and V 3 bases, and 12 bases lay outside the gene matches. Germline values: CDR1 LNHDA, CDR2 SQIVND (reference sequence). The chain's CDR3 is CASSMPTEQGVTGNTIYF. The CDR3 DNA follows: TGTGCCAGTAGTATGCCTACGGAACAGGGGGTAACTGGAAACACCATATATTTT.

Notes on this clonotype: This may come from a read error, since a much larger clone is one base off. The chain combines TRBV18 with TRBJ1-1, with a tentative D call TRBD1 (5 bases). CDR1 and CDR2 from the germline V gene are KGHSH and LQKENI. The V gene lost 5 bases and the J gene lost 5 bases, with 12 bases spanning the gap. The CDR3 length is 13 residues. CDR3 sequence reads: CASSSGPLTEAFF. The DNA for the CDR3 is TGTGCCAGCTCATCGGGACCGTTAACTGAAGCTTTCTTT.

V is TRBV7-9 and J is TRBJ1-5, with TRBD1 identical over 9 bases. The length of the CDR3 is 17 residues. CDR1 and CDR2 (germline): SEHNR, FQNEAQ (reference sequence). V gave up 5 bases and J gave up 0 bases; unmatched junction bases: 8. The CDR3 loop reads CASSPGTGTPSNQPQHF. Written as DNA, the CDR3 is TGTGCCAGCAGCCCGGGGACAGGGACTCCTAGCAATCAGCCCCAGCATTTT.